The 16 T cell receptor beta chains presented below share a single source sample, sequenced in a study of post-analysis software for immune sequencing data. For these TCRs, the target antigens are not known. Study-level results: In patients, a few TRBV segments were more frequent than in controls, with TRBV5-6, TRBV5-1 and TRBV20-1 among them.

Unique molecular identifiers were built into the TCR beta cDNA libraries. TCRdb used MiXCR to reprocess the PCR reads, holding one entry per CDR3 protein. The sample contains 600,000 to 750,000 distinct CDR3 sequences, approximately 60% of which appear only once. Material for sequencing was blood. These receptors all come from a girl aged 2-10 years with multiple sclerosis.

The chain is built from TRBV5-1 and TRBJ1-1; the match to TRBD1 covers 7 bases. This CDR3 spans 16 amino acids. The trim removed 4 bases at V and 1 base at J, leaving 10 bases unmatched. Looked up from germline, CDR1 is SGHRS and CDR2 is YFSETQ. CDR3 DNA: TGCGCCAGCAGCCTTCGGACAGGCCAGACGAACACTGAAGCTTTCTTT. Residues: CASSLRTGQTNTEAFF.

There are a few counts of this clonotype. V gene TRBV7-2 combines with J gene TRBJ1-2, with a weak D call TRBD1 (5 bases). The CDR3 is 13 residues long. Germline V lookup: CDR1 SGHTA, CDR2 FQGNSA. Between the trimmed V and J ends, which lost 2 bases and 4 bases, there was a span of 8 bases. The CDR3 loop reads CASSLSRGYGYTF. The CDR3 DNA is TGTGCCAGCAGCTTAAGTAGGGGCTATGGCTACACCTTC.

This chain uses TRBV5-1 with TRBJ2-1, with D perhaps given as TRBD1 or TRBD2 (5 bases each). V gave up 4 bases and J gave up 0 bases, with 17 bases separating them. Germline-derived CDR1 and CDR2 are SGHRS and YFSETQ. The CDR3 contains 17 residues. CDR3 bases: TGCGCCAGCAGCCCCCCGCGGGCAGGGAGCTCCTACAATGAGCAGTTCTTC. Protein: CASSPPRAGSSYNEQFF. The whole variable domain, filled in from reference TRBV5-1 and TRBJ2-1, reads KAGVTQTPRYLIKTRGQQVTLSCSPISGHRSVSWYQQTPGQGLQFLFEYFSETQRNKGNFPGRFSGRQFSNSRSEMNVSTLELGDSALYLCASSPPRAGSSYNEQFFGPGTRLTVL.

This CDR3 is CAWSTASGSNEQYF. CDR3 coding DNA: TGTGCCTGGAGTACGGCTAGCGGGAGTAATGAGCAGTACTTC. This rearrangement joins TRBV30 to TRBJ2-4; 10 positions agree with TRBD2. J gave up 13 bases and V 2 bases, and 11 bases lay outside the gene matches. Germline CDR1 GTSNPN, CDR2 SVGIG (reference sequence). There are 14 residues in the CDR3.

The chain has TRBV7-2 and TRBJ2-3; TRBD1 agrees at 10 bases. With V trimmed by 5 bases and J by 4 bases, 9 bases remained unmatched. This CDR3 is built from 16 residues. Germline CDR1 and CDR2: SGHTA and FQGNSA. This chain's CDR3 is CASSTRGQGLADTQYF. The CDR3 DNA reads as TGTGCCAGCAGCACTAGGGGACAGGGGCTGGCAGATACGCAGTATTTT.

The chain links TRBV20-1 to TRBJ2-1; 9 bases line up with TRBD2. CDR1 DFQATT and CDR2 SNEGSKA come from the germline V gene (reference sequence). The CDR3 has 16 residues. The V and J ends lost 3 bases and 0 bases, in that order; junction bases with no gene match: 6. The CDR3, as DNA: TGCAGTGCTAGTAAGCGGGGGGTCTCCTCCTACAATGAGCAGTTCTTC. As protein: CSASKRGVSSYNEQFF.

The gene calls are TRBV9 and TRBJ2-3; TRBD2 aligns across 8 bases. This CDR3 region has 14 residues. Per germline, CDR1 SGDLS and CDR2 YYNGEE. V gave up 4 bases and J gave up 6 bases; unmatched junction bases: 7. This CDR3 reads CASSLRTSLDTQYF. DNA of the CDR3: TGTGCCAGCAGCTTACGGACTAGCTTGGATACGCAGTATTTT.

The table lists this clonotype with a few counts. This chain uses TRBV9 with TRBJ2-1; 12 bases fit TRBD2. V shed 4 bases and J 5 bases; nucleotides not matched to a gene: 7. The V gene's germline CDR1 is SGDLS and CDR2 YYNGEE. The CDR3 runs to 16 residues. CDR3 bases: TGTGCCAGCAGCCCCCGACTAGCGGGAGTCGACAATGAGCAGTTCTTC. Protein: CASSPRLAGVDNEQFF.

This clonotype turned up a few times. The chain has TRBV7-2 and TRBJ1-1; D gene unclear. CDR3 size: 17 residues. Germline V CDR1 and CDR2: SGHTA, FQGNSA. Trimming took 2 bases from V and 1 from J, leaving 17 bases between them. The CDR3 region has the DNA TGTGCCAGCAGCTTAAATCGGTTTCCGGCGGAGAACACTGAAGCTTTCTTT. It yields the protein CASSLNRFPAENTEAFF.

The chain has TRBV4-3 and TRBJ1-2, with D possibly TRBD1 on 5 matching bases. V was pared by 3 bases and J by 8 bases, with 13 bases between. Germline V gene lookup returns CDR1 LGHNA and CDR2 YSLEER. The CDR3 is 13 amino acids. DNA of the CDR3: TGCGCCAGCAGCCAGAAGGGGCTGGGGGGCTACACCTTC. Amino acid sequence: CASSQKGLGGYTF.

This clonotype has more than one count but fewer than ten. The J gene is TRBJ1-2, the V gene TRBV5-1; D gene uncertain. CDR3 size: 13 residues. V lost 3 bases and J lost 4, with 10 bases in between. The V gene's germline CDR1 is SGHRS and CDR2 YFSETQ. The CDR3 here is CASSSRTIYGYTF. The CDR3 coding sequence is TGCGCCAGCAGCTCCCGGACTATCTATGGCTACACCTTC.

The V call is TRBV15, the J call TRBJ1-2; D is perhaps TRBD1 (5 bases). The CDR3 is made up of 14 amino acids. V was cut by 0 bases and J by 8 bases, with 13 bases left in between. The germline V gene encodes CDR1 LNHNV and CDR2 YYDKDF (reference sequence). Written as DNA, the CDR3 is TGTGCCACCAGCAGAGATCTGGGGGTGGGAGGCTACACCTTC. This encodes CATSRDLGVGGYTF.

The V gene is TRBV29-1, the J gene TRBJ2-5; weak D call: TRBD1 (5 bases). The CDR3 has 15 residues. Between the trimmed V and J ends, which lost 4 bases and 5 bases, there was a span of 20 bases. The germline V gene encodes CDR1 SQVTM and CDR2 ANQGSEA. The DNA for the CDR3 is TGCAGCGTTGGTCAGGGTAGGGCTGACGCGGAGACCCAGTACTTC. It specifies CSVGQGRADAETQYF.

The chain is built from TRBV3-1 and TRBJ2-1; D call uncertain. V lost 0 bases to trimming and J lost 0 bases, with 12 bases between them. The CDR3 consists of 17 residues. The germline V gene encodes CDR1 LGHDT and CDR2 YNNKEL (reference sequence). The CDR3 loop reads CASSQDTDLSSYNEQFF. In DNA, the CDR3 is TGTGCCAGCAGCCAAGATACGGACCTGAGCTCCTACAATGAGCAGTTCTTC.

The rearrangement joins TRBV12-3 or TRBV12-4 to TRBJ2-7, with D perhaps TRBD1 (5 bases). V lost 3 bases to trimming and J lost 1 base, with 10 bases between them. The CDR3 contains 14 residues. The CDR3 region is CASSLTRVSYEQYF. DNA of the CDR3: TGTGCCAGCAGTTTGACCAGGGTGTCCTACGAGCAGTACTTC.

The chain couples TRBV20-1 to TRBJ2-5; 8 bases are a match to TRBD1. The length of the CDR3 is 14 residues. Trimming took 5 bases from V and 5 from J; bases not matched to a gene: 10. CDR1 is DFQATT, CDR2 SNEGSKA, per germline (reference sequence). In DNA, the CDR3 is TGCAGTGCTCACATTCGACAGGGGCAGGAGACCCAGTACTTC. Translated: CSAHIRQGQETQYF.